These T cell receptor beta chains were read from a single sample in a study of blood T cell repertoires in COVID-19. Produced via immunoSEQ multiplex PCR; TCRdb's table is partial and in-frame only. The sample has some 120,000 clones, around 87% seen once; the top ten hold roughly 2.2%. The material sequenced was peripheral blood. These receptors were taken from a woman aged 50 to 60 with acute or convalescent COVID-19. Both conserved end residues are part of each CDR3. The D gene is left open where the match is weak. The size of a clone is reported for some rows only, either as once, few or many, or as a class for expanded clones.

D: NA; length: 14; J: TRBJ1-1; V: TRBV4-2; size: NA; CDR3: CASSQDREGTEAFF; DNA: TGTGCCAGCAGCCAAGACAGGGAGGGCACTGAAGCTTTCTTT
D: TRBD1; length: 14; J: TRBJ1-4; V: TRBV3-1/TRBV3-2; size: NA; CDR3: CASSTGRGVEKLFF; DNA: TGTGCCAGCAGTACTGGCAGGGGGGTTGAAAAACTGTTTTTT
D: NA; length: 15; J: TRBJ1-3; V: TRBV7-2; size: NA; CDR3: CASRVLEFGGNTIYF; DNA: TGTGCCAGCAGGGTCCTAGAGTTTGGGGGGAACACCATATATTTT
D: TRBD1; length: 13; J: TRBJ1-2; V: TRBV7-9; size: NA; CDR3: CASSPTQGGGYTF; DNA: TGTGCCAGCTCCCCGACCCAGGGGGGCGGCTACACCTTC
D: NA; length: 19; J: TRBJ2-1; V: TRBV6-6; size: NA; CDR3: CASSQKRPIGGGKFNEQFF; DNA: TGTGCCAGCAGTCAGAAGCGTCCTATAGGGGGGGGCAAGTTTAATGAGCAGTTCTTC
D: NA; length: 14; J: TRBJ2-5; V: TRBV18; size: NA; CDR3: CASSPRQEQETQYF; DNA: TGTGCCAGCTCACCACGACAGGAGCAAGAGACCCAGTACTTC
D: TRBD1; length: 18; J: TRBJ1-1; V: TRBV5-1; size: NA; CDR3: CASSYPTGAWGMNTEAFF; DNA: TGCGCCAGCAGCTACCCAACAGGGGCTTGGGGAATGAACACTGAAGCTTTCTTT
D: TRBD2; length: 14; J: TRBJ2-1; V: TRBV7-2; size: NA; CDR3: CASRLAGSYNEQFF; DNA: TGTGCCAGCCGACTAGCGGGATCCTACAATGAGCAGTTCTTC
D: TRBD1; length: 14; J: TRBJ2-7; V: TRBV2; size: NA; CDR3: CASSEADRGVAQYF; DNA: TGTGCCAGCAGTGAAGCGGACAGGGGGGTTGCGCAGTACTTC
D: TRBD1; length: 15; J: TRBJ1-1; V: TRBV5-1; size: NA; CDR3: CASRTGVIVDTEAFF; DNA: TGCGCCAGCAGGACAGGGGTAATCGTGGACACTGAAGCTTTCTTT
D: NA; length: 15; J: TRBJ1-5; V: TRBV6-5; size: NA; CDR3: CASRVTVNSNQPQHF; DNA: TGTGCCAGCAGAGTCACAGTTAATAGCAATCAGCCCCAGCATTTT
D: TRBD1; length: 14; J: TRBJ1-2; V: TRBV2; size: NA; CDR3: CASSDRTGGYGYTF; DNA: TGTGCCAGCAGTGACCGGACAGGTGGCTATGGCTACACCTTC
D: TRBD1; length: 15; J: TRBJ2-3; V: TRBV7-9; size: NA; CDR3: CASSFRTGGADTQYF; DNA: TGTGCTAGCAGCTTTCGAACAGGGGGCGCAGATACGCAGTATTTT
D: NA; length: 15; J: TRBJ2-7; V: TRBV4-1; size: NA; CDR3: CASSQAGRPYNEQYF; DNA: TGCGCCAGCAGCCAAGCAGGGCGCCCCTATAACGAGCAGTACTTC
D: NA; length: 14; J: TRBJ1-3; V: TRBV30; size: NA; CDR3: CAWSIDQAGNTIYF; DNA: TGTGCCTGGAGTATAGACCAGGCGGGAAACACCATATATTTT
D: NA; length: 16; J: TRBJ1-4; V: TRBV5-8; size: NA; CDR3: CASSLEPRRAGEKLFF; DNA: TGTGCCAGCAGCTTGGAGCCGAGGAGGGCAGGTGAAAAACTGTTTTTT
D: NA; length: 15; J: TRBJ1-3; V: TRBV30; size: NA; CDR3: CAWSPHVLSGNTIYF; DNA: TGTGCCTGGAGTCCACATGTCCTTTCTGGAAACACCATATATTTT
D: TRBD1; length: 15; J: TRBJ1-1; V: TRBV4-3; size: NA; CDR3: CASSPRTGVNTEAFF; DNA: TGCGCCAGCAGCCCCCGGACAGGGGTGAACACTGAAGCTTTCTTT
D: NA; length: 13; J: TRBJ1-2; V: TRBV12-3/TRBV12-4; size: NA; CDR3: CASSLIWEGGYTF; DNA: TGTGCCAGCAGTTTGATTTGGGAGGGTGGCTACACCTTC
D: TRBD1; length: 14; J: TRBJ2-5; V: TRBV4-1; size: NA; CDR3: CASSQVGGSETQYF; DNA: TGCGCCAGCAGCCAAGTAGGGGGCTCGGAGACCCAGTACTTC
D: NA; length: 13; J: TRBJ1-2; V: TRBV30; size: once; CDR3: CAWTPLGGNGYTF; DNA: TGTGCCTGGACTCCCTTGGGAGGAAATGGCTACACCTTC
D: TRBD2; length: 18; J: TRBJ2-1; V: TRBV7-9; size: NA; CDR3: CASSLGLAGGGAYNEQFF; DNA: TGTGCCAGCAGCTTGGGACTAGCGGGAGGAGGGGCCTACAATGAGCAGTTCTTC
D: NA; length: 16; J: TRBJ2-5; V: TRBV18; size: NA; CDR3: CASSPQEQLYQETQYF; DNA: TGTGCCAGCTCCCCACAGGAGCAGTTATACCAAGAGACCCAGTACTTC
D: TRBD1; length: 15; J: TRBJ2-7; V: TRBV10-1; size: NA; CDR3: CASSELVTGAYEQYF; DNA: TGCGCCAGCAGTGAGCTAGTGACAGGGGCCTACGAGCAGTACTTC
D: NA; length: 15; J: TRBJ1-1; V: TRBV6-5; size: NA; CDR3: CASSYSGSLNTEAFF; DNA: TGTGCCAGCAGTTACTCGGGCAGCTTGAACACTGAAGCTTTCTTT
D: NA; length: 15; J: TRBJ2-7; V: TRBV5-1; size: NA; CDR3: CASSLGGSPSYEQYF; DNA: TGCGCCAGCAGCTTGGGTGGGAGTCCATCCTACGAGCAGTACTTC
D: TRBD2; length: 17; J: TRBJ2-5; V: TRBV5-1; size: NA; CDR3: CASSSGTSGGVQETQYF; DNA: TGCGCCAGCAGCTCTGGGACTAGCGGGGGAGTCCAAGAGACCCAGTACTTC
D: TRBD1; length: 15; J: TRBJ1-2; V: TRBV10-3; size: NA; CDR3: CAISPGQGANYGYTF; DNA: TGTGCCATCAGCCCTGGACAGGGAGCTAACTATGGCTACACCTTC
D: NA; length: 14; J: TRBJ1-2; V: TRBV7-9; size: NA; CDR3: CASSRARADYGYTF; DNA: TGTGCCAGCAGCCGTGCCAGGGCAGACTATGGCTACACCTTC
D: NA; length: 13; J: TRBJ1-1; V: TRBV6-2/TRBV6-3; size: NA; CDR3: CASSYPGGTEAFF; DNA: TGTGCCAGCAGTTACCCTGGAGGCACTGAAGCTTTCTTT
D: TRBD1; length: 15; J: TRBJ1-6; V: TRBV5-4; size: NA; CDR3: CASSLVDRDASPLHF; DNA: TGTGCCAGCAGCTTGGTGGACAGGGATGCTTCACCCCTCCACTTT
D: NA; length: 13; J: TRBJ1-2; V: TRBV27; size: NA; CDR3: CASSRTADYGYTF; DNA: TGTGCCAGCAGTAGAACAGCGGACTATGGCTACACCTTC
D: NA; length: 17; J: TRBJ1-3; V: TRBV7-5; size: NA; CDR3: CVRSLVHRPGQEGTIYF; DNA: TGTGTCAGAAGCTTAGTCCACCGGCCCGGCCAGGAGGGCACCATATATTTT
D: NA; length: 13; J: TRBJ1-1; V: TRBV5-6; size: NA; CDR3: CASTLTVNTEAFF; DNA: TGTGCCAGCACCCTGACAGTGAACACTGAAGCTTTCTTT
D: TRBD1; length: 15; J: TRBJ1-2; V: TRBV27; size: NA; CDR3: CASSFLGGSPYGYTF; DNA: TGTGCCAGCAGTTTTTTAGGGGGCAGTCCCTATGGCTACACCTTC